What follows are 8 T cell receptor beta chains derived from one specimen sequenced in a study of technical replicates of blood from several donors. Only in-frame clones appear in the TCRdb table, and some are missing; sequencing was by immunoSEQ multiplex PCR. The sample has tens of thousands of clones, 75% to 90% seen once. Sequenced sample: PBMCs. The receptors were sampled from a human donor in good health. Some clones in this sample may be carry-over from other donors' samples.

The V call is TRBV5-1, the J call TRBJ2-3, with TRBD2 as a possible D gene (5 bases). V was shortened by 5 bases and J by 2 bases, with 12 bases between the two germline ends. This CDR3 is built from 14 residues. Germline loops: CDR1 SGHRS, CDR2 YFSETQ. CDR3 protein: CASSDGEITDTQYF. As DNA, the CDR3 is TGCGCCAGCAGTGACGGGGAGATCACAGATACGCAGTATTTT.

This clone was seen only once. CDR3 nucleotides: TGTGCCAGCAGAATTAACAGGGGGGTTGGCTATGGCTACACCTTC. Translated: CASRINRGVGYGYTF. The chain is built from TRBV5-4 and TRBJ1-2; 8 nucleotides agree with TRBD1. The length of the CDR3 is 15 residues. Germline CDR1 and CDR2: SGHNT and YYREEE (reference sequence). V lost 5 bases, J lost 4 bases, and 10 bases stayed unmatched. Drawing the rest from reference TRBV5-4 and TRBJ1-2, the complete variable domain is ETGVTQSPTHLIKTRGQQVTLRCSSQSGHNTVSWYQQALGQGPQFIFQYYREEENGRGNFPPRFSGLQFPNYSSELNVNALELDDSALYLCASRINRGVGYGYTFGSGTRLTVV.

This rearrangement joins TRBV27 to TRBJ1-5, with 7 bases fitting TRBD1. CDR3 length equals 13 residues. Germline V lookup: CDR1 MNHEY, CDR2 SMNVEV (reference sequence). V lost 4 bases to trimming and J lost 4 bases; unmatched junction nucleotides: 1. The DNA for the CDR3 is TGTGCCAGCAGTTGGACAGGTAATCAGCCCCAGCATTTT. Residues: CASSWTGNQPQHF.

The chain has TRBV11-3 and TRBJ2-1, with 11 bases aligning to TRBD2. Germline V gene lookup returns CDR1 SGHNT and CDR2 YENEEA. This CDR3 comprises 13 residues. J lost 12 bases, V lost 5 bases, and 6 bases had no gene match. The CDR3 spells CASSETSGTWQFF. CDR3 DNA: TGTGCCAGCAGCGAGACTAGCGGGACCTGGCAGTTCTTC.

The chain links TRBV4-3 to TRBJ1-4; 7 bases map to TRBD1. V trimming: 4 bases; J trimming: 8 bases; junction bases outside the gene matches: 10. The CDR3 contains 15 residues. CDR1 and CDR2 from the germline V gene are LGHNA and YSLEER. In DNA form, the CDR3 reads TGCGCCAGCAGCCCCGGTAGGGGGCTGGGGGAAAAACTGTTTTTT. Translated, it gives CASSPGRGLGEKLFF.

This chain connects TRBV2 to TRBJ2-7, with D maybe TRBD2 (5 bases). Trimming took off 8 bases at V and 2 bases at J, with 16 bases between the two ends. CDR3 length: 14 residues. Germline V gene data show CDR1 as SNHLY and CDR2 as FYNNEI. The CDR3 DNA sequence: TGTGCCAGCCGAAAGAGCGGCAGTACCTACGAGCAGTACTTC. This translates into CASRKSGSTYEQYF.

V usage is TRBV10-3 and J usage is TRBJ2-7, with 12 positions matching TRBD1. Germline lookup yields CDR1 ENHRY and CDR2 SYGVKD. The V gene end was trimmed by 10 bases and the J gene end by 6 bases; junction bases not matched to a gene: 10. This CDR3 contains 14 residues. As DNA, the CDR3 is TGTGCCACCACCCCGGGACAGGGGGCCTCCGAGCAGTACTTC. This gives the protein CATTPGQGASEQYF.

The count of this clone is one. The chain uses TRBV2 and TRBJ1-5; 8 nucleotides align to TRBD1. J was trimmed by 5 bases and V by 4 bases; bases with no gene match: 7. The CDR3 contains 15 residues. Germline CDR1 is SNHLY and CDR2 is FYNNEI. CDR3 residues: CASSGWGRGHQPQHF. CDR3 DNA sequence: TGTGCCAGCAGTGGATGGGGCAGGGGGCATCAGCCCCAGCATTTT.